Listed here is a single T cell receptor beta chain. Methods used by the authors: Amplification from reference gene primers served as the basis for estimated nucleated cell counts. Clones were sequenced by immunoSEQ multiplex PCR, and TCRdb holds only the in-frame ones, with some missing. The V and J calls and clone size are taken from that table; D and trimming were inferred from the DNA. The table has about 370,000 clones, 70% to 90% seen once. The data were obtained in a study of blood T cell repertoires in COVID-19. At the level of the study: The samples span acute and convalescent COVID-19 from the United States, Italy and Spain.

Seattle participants joined during active infection and were tracked over time. The CDR3 spans 13 residues. From germline, CDR1 is MDHEN and CDR2 SYDVKM. The junction had 7 bases not matched to a gene; V was cut back by 10 bases and J by 3 bases. The chain links TRBV28 to TRBJ2-7, with 9 bases that match TRBD2. The sample consisted of peripheral blood. This receptor was taken from a woman aged 25-40 years with COVID-19, enrolled during active disease. CDR3 sequence (DNA): TGTGCCACCTTAGCGGGAGTCAACTACGAGCAGTACTTC. It yields the protein CATLAGVNYEQYF. The entire variable domain, with the rest obtained from reference TRBV28 and TRBJ2-7, is as follows: DVKVTQSSRYLVKRTGEKVFLECVQDMDHENMFWYRQDPGLGLRLIYFSYDVKMKEKGDIPEGYSVSREKKERFSLILESASTNQTSMYLCATLAGVNYEQYFGPGTRLTVT.